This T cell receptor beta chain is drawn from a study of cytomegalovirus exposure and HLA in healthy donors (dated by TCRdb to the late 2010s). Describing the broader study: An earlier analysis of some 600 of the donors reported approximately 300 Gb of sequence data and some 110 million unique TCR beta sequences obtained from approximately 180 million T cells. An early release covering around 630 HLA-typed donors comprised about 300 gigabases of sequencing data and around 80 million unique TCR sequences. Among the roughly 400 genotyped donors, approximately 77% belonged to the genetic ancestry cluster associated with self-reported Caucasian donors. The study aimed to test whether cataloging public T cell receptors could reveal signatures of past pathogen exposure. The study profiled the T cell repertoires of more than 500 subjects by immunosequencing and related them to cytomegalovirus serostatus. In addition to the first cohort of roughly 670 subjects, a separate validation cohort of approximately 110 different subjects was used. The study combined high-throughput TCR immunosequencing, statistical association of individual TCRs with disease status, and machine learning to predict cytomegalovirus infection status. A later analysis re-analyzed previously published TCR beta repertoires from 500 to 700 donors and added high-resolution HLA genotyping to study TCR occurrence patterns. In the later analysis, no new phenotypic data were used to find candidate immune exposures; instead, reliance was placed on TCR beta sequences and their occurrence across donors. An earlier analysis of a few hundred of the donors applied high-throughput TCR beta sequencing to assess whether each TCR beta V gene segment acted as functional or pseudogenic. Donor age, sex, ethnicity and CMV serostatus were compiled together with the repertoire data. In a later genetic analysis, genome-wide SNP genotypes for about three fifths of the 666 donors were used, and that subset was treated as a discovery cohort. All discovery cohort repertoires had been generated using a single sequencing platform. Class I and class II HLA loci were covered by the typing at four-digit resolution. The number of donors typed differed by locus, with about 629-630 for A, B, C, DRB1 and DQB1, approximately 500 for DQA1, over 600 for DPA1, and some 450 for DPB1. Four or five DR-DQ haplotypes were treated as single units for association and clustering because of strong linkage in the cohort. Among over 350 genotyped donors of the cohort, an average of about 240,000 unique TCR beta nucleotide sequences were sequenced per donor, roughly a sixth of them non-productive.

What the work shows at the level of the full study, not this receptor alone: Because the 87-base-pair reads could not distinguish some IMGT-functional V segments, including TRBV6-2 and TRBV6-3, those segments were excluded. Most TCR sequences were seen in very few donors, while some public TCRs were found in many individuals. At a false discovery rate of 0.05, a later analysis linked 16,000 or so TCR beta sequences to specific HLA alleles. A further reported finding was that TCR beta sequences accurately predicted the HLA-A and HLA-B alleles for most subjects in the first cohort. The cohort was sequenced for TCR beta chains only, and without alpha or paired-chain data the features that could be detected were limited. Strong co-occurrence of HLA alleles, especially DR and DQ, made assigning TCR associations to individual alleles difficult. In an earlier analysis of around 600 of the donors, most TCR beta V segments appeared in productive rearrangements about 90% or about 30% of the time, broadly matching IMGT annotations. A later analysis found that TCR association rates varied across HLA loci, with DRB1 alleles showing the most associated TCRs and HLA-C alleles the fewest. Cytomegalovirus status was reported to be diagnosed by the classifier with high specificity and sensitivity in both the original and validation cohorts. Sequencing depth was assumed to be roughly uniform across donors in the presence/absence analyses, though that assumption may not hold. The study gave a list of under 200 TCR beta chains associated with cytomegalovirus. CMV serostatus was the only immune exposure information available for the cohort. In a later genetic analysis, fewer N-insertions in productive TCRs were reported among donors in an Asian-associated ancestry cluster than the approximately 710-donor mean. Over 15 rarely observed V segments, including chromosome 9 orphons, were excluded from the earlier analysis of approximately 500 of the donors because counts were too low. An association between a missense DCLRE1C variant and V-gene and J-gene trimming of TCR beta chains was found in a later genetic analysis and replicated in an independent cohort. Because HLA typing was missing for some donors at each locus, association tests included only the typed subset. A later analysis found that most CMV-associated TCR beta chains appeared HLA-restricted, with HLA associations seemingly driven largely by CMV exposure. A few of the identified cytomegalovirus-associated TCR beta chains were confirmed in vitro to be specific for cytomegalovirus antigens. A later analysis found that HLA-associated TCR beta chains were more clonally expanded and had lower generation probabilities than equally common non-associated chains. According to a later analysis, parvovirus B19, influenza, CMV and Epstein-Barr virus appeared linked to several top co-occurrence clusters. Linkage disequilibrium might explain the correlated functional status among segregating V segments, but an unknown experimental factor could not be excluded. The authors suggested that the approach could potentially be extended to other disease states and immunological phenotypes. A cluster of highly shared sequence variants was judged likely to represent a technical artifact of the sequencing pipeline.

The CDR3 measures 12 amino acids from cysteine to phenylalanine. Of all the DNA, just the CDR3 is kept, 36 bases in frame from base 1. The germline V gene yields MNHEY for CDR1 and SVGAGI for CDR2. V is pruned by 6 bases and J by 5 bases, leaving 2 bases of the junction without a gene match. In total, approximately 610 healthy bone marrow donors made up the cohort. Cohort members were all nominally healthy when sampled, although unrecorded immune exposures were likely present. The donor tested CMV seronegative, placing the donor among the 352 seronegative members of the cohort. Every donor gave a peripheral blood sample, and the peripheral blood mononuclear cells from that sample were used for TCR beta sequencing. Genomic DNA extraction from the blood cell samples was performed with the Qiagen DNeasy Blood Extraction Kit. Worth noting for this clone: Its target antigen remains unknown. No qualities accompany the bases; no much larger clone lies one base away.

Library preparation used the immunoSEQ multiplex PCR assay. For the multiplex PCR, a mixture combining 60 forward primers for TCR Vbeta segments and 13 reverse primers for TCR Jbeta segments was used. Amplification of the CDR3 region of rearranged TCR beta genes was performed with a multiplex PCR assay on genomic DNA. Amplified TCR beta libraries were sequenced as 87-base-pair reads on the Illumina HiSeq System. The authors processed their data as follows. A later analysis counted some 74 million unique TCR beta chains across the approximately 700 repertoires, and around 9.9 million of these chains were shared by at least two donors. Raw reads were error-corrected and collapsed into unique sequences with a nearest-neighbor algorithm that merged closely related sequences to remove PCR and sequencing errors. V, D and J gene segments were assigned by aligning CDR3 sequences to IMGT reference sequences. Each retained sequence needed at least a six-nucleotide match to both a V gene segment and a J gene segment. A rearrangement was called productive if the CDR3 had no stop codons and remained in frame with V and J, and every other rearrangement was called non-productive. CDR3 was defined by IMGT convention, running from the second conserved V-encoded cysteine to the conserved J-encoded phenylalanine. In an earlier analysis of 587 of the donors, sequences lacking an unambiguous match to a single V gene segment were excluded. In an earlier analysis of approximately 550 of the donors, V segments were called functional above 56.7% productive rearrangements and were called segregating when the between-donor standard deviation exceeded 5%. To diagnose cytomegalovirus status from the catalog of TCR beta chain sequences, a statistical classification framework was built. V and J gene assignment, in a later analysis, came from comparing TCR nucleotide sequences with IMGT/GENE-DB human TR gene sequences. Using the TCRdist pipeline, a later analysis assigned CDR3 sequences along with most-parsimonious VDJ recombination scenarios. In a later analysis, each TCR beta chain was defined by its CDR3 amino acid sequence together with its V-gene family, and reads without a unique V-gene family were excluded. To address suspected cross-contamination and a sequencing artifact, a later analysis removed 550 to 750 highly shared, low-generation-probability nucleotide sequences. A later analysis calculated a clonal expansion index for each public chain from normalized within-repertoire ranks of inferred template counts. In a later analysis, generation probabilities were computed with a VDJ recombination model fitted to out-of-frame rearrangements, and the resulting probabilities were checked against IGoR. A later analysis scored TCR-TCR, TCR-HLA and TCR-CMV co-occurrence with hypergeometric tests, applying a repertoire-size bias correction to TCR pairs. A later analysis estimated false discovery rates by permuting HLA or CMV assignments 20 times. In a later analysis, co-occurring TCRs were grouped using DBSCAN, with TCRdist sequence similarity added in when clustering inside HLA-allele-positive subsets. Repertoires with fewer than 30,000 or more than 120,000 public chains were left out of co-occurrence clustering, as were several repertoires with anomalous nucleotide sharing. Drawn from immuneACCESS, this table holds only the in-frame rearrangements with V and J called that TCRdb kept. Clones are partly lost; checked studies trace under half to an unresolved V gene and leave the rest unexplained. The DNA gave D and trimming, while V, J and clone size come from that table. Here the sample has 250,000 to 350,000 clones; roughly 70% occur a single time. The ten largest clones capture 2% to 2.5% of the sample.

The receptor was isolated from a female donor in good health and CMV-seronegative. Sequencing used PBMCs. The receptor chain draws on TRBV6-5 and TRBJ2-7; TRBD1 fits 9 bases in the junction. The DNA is TGTGCCAGCAGGCGACAGGGGGACGAGCAGTACTTC. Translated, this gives CASRRQGDEQYF.